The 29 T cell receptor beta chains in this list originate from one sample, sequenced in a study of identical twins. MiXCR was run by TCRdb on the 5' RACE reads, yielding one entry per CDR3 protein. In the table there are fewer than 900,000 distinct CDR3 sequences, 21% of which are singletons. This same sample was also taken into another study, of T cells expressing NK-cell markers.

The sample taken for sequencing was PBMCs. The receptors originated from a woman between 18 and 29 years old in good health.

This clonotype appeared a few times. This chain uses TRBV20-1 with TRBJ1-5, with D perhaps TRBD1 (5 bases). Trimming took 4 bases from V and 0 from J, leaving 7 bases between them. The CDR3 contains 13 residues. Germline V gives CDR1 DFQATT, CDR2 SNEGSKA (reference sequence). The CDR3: CSATTVSNQPQHF. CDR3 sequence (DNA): TGCAGTGCTACGACAGTTAGCAATCAGCCCCAGCATTTT.

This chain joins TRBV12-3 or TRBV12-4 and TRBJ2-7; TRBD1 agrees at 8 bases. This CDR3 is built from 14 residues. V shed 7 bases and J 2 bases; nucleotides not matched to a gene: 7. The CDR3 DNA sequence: TGTGCCAGCACTCCCTGGACAGGGACCTACGAGCAGTACTTC. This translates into CASTPWTGTYEQYF.

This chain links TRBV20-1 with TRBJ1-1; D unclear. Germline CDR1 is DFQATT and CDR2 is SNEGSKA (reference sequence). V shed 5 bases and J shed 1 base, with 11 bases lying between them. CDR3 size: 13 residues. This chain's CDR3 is CSAGSRANTEAFF. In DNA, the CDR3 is TGCAGTGCTGGAAGTAGGGCGAACACTGAAGCTTTCTTT.

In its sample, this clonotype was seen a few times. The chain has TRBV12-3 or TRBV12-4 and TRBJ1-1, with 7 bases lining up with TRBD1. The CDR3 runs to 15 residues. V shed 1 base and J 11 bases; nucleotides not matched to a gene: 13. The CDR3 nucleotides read TGTGCCAGCAGTTTAGGGGCAGGGGGAACTGCGACGGCTTTCTTT. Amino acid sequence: CASSLGAGGTATAFF.

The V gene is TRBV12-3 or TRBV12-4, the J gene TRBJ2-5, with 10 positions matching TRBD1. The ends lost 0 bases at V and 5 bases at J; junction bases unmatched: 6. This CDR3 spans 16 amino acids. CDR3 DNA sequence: TGTGCCAGCAGTTTAGCGTGGACAGGGGGGGTCGAGACCCAGTACTTC. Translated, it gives CASSLAWTGGVETQYF.

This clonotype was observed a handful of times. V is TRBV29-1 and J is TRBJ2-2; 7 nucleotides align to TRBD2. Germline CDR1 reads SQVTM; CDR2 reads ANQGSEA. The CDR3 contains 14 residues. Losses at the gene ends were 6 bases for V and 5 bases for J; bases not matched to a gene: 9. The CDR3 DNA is TGCAGCGTCCCTACCGGGGGGAGGACCGGGGAGCTGTTTTTT. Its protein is CSVPTGGRTGELFF.

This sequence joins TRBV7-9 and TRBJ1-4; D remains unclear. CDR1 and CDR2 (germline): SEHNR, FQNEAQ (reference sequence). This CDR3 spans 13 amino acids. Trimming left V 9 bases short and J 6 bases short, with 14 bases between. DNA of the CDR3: TGTGCCAGTACGGACGTTCGATATGAAAAACTGTTTTTT. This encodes CASTDVRYEKLFF.

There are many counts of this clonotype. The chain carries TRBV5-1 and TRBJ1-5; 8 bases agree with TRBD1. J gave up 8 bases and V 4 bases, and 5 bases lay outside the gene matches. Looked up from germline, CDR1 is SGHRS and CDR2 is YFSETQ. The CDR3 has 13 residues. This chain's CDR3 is CASSRDRMEPQHF. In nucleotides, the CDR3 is TGCGCCAGCAGCAGGGACAGGATGGAGCCCCAGCATTTT.

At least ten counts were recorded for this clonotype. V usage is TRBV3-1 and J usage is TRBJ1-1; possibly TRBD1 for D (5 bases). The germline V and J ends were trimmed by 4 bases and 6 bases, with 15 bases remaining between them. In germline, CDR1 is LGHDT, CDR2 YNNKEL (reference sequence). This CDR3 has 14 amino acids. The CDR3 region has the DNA TGTGCCAGCAGCCCGGGAGGACACAGGTCTGAAGCTTTCTTT. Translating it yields CASSPGGHRSEAFF.

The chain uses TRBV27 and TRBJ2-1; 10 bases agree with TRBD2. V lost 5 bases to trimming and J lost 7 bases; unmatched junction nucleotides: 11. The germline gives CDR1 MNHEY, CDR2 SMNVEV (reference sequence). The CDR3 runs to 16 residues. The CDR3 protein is CASSILAGVLLNEQFF. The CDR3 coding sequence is TGTGCCAGCAGTATCCTAGCGGGAGTTCTTTTGAATGAGCAGTTCTTC.

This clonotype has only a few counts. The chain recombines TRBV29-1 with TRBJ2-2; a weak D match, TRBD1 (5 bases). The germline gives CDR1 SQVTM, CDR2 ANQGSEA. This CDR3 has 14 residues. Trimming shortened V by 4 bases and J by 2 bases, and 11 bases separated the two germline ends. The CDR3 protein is CSVGGSLNTGELFF. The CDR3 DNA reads TGCAGCGTTGGGGGCAGCTTAAACACCGGGGAGCTGTTTTTT.

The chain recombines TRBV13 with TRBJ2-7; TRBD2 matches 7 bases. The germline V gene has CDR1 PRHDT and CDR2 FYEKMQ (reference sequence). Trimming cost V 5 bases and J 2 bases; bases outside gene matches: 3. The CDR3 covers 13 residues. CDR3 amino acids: CASSAGTTYEQYF. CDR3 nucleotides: TGTGCCAGCAGCGCAGGGACTACCTACGAGCAGTACTTC.

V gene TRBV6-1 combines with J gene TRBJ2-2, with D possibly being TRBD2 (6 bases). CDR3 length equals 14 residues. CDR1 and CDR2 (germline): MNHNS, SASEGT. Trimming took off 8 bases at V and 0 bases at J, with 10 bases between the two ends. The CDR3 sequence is CASGRGSNTGELFF. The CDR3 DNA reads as TGTGCCAGCGGGCGGGGTTCGAACACCGGGGAGCTGTTTTTT.

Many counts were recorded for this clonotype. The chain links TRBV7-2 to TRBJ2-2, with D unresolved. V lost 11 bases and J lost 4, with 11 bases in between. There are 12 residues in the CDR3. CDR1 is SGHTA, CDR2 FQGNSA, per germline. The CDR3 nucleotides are TGTGCCGGACGGGCGCCCACCGGGGAGCTGTTTTTT. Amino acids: CAGRAPTGELFF.

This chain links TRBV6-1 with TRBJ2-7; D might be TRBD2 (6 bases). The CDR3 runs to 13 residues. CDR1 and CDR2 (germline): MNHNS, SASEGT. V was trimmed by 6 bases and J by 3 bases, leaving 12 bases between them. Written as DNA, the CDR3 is TGTGCCAGCAGGGCCGGGCGGGACTACGAGCAGTACTTC. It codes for CASRAGRDYEQYF.

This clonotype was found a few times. CDR3 nucleotide sequence: TGTGCCAGCAGCCCCGCCCAGGGAGCTGAAGCTTTCTTT. This gives the protein CASSPAQGAEAFF. The rearrangement links TRBV3-1 to TRBJ1-1; TRBD1 might be the D (5 bases). The CDR3 consists of 13 residues. Germline CDR1 reads LGHDT; CDR2 reads YNNKEL (reference sequence). Trimming pared 4 bases from V and 6 bases from J, leaving 12 bases between.

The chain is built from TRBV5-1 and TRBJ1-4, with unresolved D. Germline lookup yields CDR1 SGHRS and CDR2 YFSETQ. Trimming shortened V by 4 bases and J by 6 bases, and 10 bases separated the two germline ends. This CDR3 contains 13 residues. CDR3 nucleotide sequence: TGCGCCAGCAGCACTGACTGGGATGAAAAACTGTTTTTT. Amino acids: CASSTDWDEKLFF.

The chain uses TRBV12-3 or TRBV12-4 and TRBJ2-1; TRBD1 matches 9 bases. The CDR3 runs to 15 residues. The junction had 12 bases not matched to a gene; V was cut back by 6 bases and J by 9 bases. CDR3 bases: TGTGCCAGCAGGCGTAGGACAGGGGATGCGGTTGAGCAGTTCTTC. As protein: CASRRRTGDAVEQFF.

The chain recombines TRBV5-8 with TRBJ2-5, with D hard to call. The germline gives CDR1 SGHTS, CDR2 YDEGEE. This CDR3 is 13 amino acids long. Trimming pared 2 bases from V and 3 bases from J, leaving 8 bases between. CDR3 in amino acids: CASSFQWEETQYF. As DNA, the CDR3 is TGTGCCAGCAGCTTCCAGTGGGAAGAGACCCAGTACTTC.

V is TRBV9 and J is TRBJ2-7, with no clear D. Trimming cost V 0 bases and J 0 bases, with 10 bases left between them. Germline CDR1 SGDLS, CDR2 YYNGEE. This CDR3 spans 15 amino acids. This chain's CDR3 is CASSVEPLPSYEQYF. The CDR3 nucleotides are TGTGCCAGCAGCGTAGAACCCCTGCCCTCCTACGAGCAGTACTTC.

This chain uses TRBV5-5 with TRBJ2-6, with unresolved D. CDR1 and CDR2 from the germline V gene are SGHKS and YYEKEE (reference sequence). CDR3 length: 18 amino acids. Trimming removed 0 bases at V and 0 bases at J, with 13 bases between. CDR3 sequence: CASSLGPSFDSGANVLTF. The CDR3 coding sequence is TGTGCCAGCAGCTTGGGGCCATCCTTTGACTCTGGGGCCAACGTCCTGACTTTC.

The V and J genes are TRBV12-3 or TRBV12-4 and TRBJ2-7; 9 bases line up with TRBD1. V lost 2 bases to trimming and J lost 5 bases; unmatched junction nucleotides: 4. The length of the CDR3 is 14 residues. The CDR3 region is CASSLFGTGNEQYF. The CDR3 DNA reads TGTGCCAGCAGTTTATTTGGGACAGGGAACGAGCAGTACTTC.

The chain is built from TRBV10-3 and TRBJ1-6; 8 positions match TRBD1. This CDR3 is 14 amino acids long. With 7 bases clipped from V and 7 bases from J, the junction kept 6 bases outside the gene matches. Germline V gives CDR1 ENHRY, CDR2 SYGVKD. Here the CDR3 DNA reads TGTGCCATCACCCAGGGGGCCGTGAATTCACCCCTCCACTTT. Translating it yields CAITQGAVNSPLHF.

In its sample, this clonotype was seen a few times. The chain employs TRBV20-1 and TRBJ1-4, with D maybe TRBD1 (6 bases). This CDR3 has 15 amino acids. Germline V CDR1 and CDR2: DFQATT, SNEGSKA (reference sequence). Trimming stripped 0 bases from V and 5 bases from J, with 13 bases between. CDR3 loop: CSARDFQGSNEKLFF. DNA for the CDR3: TGCAGTGCTAGAGATTTTCAGGGGTCGAATGAAAAACTGTTTTTT.

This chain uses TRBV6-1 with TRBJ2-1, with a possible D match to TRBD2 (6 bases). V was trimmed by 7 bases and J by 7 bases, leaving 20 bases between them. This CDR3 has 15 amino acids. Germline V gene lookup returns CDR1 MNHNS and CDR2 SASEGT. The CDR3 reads CASISRPGLGNEQFF. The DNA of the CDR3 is TGTGCCAGCATCTCCCGCCCGGGACTGGGGAATGAGCAGTTCTTC.

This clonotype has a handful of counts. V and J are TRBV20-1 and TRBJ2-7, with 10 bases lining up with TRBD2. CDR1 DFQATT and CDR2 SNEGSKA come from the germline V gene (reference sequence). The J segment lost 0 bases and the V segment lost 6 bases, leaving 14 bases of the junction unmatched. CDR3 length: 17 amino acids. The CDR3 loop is CSAPGVAGGLSSYEQYF. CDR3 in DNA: TGCAGTGCCCCCGGGGTAGCGGGAGGCCTTAGCTCCTACGAGCAGTACTTC.

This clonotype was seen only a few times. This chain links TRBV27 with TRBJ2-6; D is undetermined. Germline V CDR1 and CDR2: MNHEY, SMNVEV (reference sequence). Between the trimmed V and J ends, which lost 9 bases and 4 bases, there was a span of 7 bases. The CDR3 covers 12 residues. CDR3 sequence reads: CASGSGANVLTF. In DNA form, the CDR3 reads TGTGCCAGTGGCTCCGGGGCCAACGTCCTGACTTTC.

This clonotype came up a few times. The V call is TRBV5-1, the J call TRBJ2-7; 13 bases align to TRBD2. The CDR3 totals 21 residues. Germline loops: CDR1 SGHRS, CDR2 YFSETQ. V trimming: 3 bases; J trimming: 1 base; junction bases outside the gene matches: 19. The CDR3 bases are TGCGCCAGCAGCTATACGGTCCGGACTAGCGGGAGTACGGCAAGATCCTACGAGCAGTACTTC. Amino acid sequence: CASSYTVRTSGSTARSYEQYF.

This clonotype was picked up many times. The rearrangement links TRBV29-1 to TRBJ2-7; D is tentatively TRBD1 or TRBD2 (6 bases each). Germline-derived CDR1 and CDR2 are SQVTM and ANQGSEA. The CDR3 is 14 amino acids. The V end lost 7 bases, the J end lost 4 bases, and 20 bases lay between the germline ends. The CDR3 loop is CSGLFPGAGYEQYF. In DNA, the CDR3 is TGCAGCGGTTTGTTCCCGGGGGCAGGTTACGAGCAGTACTTC.